This entry is about one TCR beta chain. Its specificity is not known. PCR amplification relied on 60 Vbeta primers (plus 13 Jbeta primers). Profiled with immunoSEQ multiplex PCR; TCRdb holds only in-frame clones, not every one. The ten most abundant clones cover about 1.5% of a sample with about 130,000 clones. The CDR3 covers 14 residues. Germline CDR1 reads LNHDA; CDR2 reads SQIVND (reference sequence). Trimming removed 6 bases from V and 2 bases from J; junction bases left unmatched: 2. This entry comes from a study of cytomegalovirus exposure and HLA in healthy donors. Study information: HLA-typed donors were the source of roughly 85 million unique TCRs held in an early data release. Broader study findings: By HLA locus, TCR association rates varied in a later analysis, with DRB1 showing the most and HLA-C the fewest. There were a few CMV-associated chains whose specificity for CMV antigens was confirmed in vitro. A later analysis reportedly identified an Asian-associated ancestry cluster as carrying fewer N-insertions than the roughly 700-donor mean.

The V and J genes are TRBV19 and TRBJ1-5, with 9 bases identical to TRBD1. The receptor comes from a woman aged 40-49 years in good health and CMV-seropositive. Sequenced: PBMCs. The DNA of the CDR3 is TGTGCCAGTAGGGACAGGGGTGGCAATCAGCCCCAGCATTTT. This gives the protein CASRDRGGNQPQHF.